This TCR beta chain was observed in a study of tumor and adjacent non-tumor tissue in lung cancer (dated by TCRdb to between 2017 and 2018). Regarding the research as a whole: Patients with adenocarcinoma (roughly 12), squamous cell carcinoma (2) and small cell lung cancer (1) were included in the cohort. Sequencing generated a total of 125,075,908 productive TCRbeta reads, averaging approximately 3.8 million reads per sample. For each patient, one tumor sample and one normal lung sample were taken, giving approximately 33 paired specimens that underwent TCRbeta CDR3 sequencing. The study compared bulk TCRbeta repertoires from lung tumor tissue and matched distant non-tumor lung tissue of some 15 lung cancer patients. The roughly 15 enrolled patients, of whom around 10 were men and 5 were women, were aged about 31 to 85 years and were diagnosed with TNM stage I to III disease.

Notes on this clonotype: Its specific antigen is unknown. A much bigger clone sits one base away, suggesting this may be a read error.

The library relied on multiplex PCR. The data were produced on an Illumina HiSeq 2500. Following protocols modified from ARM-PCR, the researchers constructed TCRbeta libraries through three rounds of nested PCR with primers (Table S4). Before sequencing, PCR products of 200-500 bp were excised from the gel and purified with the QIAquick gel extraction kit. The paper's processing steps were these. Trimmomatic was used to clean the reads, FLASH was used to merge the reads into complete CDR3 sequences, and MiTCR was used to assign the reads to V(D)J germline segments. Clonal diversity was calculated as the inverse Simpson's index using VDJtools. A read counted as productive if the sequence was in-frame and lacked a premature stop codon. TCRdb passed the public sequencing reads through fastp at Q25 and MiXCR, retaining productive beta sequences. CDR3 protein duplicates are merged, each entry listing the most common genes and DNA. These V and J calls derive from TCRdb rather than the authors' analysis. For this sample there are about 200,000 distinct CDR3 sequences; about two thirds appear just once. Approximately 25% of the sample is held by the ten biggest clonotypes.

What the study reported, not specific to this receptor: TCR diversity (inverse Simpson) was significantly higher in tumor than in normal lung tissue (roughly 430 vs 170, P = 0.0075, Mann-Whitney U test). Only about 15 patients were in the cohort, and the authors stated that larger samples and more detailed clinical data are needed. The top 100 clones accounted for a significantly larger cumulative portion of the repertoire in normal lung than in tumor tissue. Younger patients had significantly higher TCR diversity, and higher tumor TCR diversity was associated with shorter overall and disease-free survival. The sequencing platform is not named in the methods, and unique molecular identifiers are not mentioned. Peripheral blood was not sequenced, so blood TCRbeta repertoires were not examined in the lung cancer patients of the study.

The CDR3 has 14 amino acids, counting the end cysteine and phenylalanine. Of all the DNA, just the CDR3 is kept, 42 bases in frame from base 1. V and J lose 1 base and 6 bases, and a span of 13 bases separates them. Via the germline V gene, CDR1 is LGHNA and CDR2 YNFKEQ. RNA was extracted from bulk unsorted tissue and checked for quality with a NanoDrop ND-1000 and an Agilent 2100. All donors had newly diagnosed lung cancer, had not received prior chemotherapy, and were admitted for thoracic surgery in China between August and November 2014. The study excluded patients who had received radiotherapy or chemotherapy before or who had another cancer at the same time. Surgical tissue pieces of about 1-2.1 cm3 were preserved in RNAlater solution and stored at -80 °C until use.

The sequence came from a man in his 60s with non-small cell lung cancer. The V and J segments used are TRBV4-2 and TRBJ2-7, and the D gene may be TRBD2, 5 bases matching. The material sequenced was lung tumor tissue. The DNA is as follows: TGTGCCAGCAGCCAAGTGGACTGGGGAAGCGAGCAGTACTTC. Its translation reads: CASSQVDWGSEQYF.